The entry below gives a single TCR beta chain sequence along with its context. This clone has ten or more counts. Its specific antigen is unknown. Base qualities are not at hand, and no much larger clone is one base apart. TRB sequencing was run on genomic DNA with either the immunoSEQ assay at survey resolution or the hsTCRB kit. The original methods were these. The immunoSEQ software handled the initial read processing, while the LymphoSeq R package was used for the repertoire analyses. For each TRB dataset, clonality was calculated as 1 minus normalized Shannon entropy, and the Gini coefficient was computed as well. To infer phenotypes in unsorted samples, TRB sequences from sorted subsets of the recipient or donor were mapped onto unsorted samples from the same recipient. TCRdb re-hosts the immuneACCESS table, in-frame sequences only. Its copies lack some clones; in the studies checked, an unresolved V gene accounts for under half of them, and the cause for the rest is not known. That table supplies the V and J calls and clone size; D and trimming were determined from the DNA. The table records roughly 3,400 clones for this sample, and not one of them appears only once. The ten largest make up 30% to 35% of the sample.

This sample is part of a study of T cells after posttransplantation cyclophosphamide (dated by TCRdb to the mid-2010s). Concerning the study at large: The study tracked T cell repertoire reconstitution by TRB sequencing after myeloablative bone marrow transplantation using posttransplantation cyclophosphamide as GVHD prophylaxis. Because TRA and TRB clonality correlated tightly in about 9 samples, the subsequent TCR analyses were limited to TRB only. Up to about 3 additional blood samples from 2 to 5.2 years after transplant were also TRB-sequenced in 3 patients, as was pretransplant blood from several patients. Samples from a few dozen PTCy-treated patients, along with samples from around 16 of their related bone marrow donors, underwent antigen receptor sequencing. Public TRB sequences were checked against a database of over 3,600 sequences associated with responses to pathogens, tumor antigens, self-antigens and alloantigens. Blood from every one of the 30 to 35 PTCy patients who had 1-year posttransplant specimens underwent TRB sequencing.

Taken from the germline V gene, the CDR1 and CDR2 loops are MGHRA and YSYEKL. The CDR3 holds 18 amino acids from the cysteine to the phenylalanine. The sequence is cut down to CDR3 DNA, 54 bases in frame from base 1. The junction shows trimming of 0 bases on V and 9 bases on J, plus 21 bases between the germline ends. The sample's time point label is to be understood as: posttransplant day relative to BM transplant. The treatment or condition label, as the study defines it: high-dose cyclophosphamide on days +3 and +4 as single-agent GVHD prophylaxis. Busulfan and fludarabine conditioning, a related or unrelated marrow graft, and cyclophosphamide on days +3 and +4 were given to PTCy patients. The PTCy-treated patients were drawn from a prospective, multi-institutional clinical trial. Peripheral blood and bone marrow mononuclear cells were isolated by Ficoll-Hypaque density centrifugation and cryopreserved.

Study-wide findings and limitations: Across 45 patients, TRB clonality was highly associated with recipient CMV seropositivity and CMV reactivation, and PTCy diversity was similar to diversity in CNI/methotrexate controls. Donor-recipient similarity was low at 1-2 months but increased during the first year, and donor CD8+ memory clones often dominated later blood repertoires. The TRB repertoires of T cells infiltrating skin or the GI tract showed only limited overlap with the TRB repertoires found in blood.

Recombination connected TRBV4-1 to TRBJ1-6, with no confident D gene call. This sequence was found in a male patient aged 25-45 years who received an allogeneic stem cell transplant from a related donor, was CMV-positive, and had acute GVHD only. Donor T cells from the graft may be present among the T cells after a transplant. The sample consisted of PBMCs, taken after allogeneic stem cell transplant with posttransplant cyclophosphamide. The CDR3 region reads CASSQDARRAGLGSPLHF. In nucleotides, the sequence is TGCGCCAGCAGCCAAGATGCCCGGAGAGCAGGACTGGGTTCACCCCTCCACTTT.